Sequencing of this TCR beta chain was carried out in a study of T cell responses to AZD1222 COVID-19 vaccine. Generated by immunoSEQ multiplex PCR, the TCRdb table keeps only in-frame clones and is missing some. The sample carries 180,000 or so clones, 85% to 95% recorded once. This CDR3 contains 15 residues. V shed 0 bases, J shed 8 bases, and the junction held 10 bases outside the gene matches. Per germline, CDR1 SGHTS and CDR2 YDEGEE. The chain recombines TRBV5-8 with TRBJ1-2, with 7 bases matching TRBD1. Sequencing used peripheral blood, obtained on day 0 of AZD1222 vaccination. The sequence was collected from an adult in good health. CDR3 DNA sequence: TGTGCCAGCAGCTTGGCCGACTTTCGGACAGGAGGCTACACCTTC. Translating it yields CASSLADFRTGGYTF.